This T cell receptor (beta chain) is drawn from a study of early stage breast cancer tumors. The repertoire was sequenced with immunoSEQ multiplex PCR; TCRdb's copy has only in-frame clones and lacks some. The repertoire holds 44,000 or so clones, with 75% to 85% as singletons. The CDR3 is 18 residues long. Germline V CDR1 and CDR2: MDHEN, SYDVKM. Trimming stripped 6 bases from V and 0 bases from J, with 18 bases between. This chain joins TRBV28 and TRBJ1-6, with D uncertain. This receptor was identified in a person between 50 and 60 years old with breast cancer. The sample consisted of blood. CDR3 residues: CASRLGRRTSSYNSPLHF. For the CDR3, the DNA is TGTGCCAGCAGACTAGGACGGAGGACCAGCTCCTATAATTCACCCCTCCACTTT. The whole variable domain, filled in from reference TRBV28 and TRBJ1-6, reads DVKVTQSSRYLVKRTGEKVFLECVQDMDHENMFWYRQDPGLGLRLIYFSYDVKMKEKGDIPEGYSVSREKKERFSLILESASTNQTSMYLCASRLGRRTSSYNSPLHFGNGTRLTVT.